This T cell receptor (beta chain) was profiled in a study of regulatory T cells in long-lasting Graves disease. Whole-study findings and limits: Only peripheral blood was studied, not thyroid tissue.

This clonotype was picked up many times. Its antigen is undetermined. Sample time point: newly diagnosed GD, antithyroid drugs for less than 3 months. Researchers made the TCR library from RNA that was extracted from PBMCs. The patient group derived from an endocrinology department in Xi'an, China. V lost 5 bases and J 2 bases, leaving 17 bases between the germline ends. The CDR3 runs 16 residues. Investigators prepared the TCR beta libraries by applying iRepertoire HTBI primers and Arm-PCR of CDR3 regions. In TCRdb, the multiplex PCR reads were re-called with MiXCR into one record per CDR3 protein. Found here are 400,000 to 500,000 distinct CDR3 sequences, around 16% of them singletons; the top ten hold roughly 7.7%. The same sample was also used in a study of T cells in Graves' hyperthyroidism and ophthalmopathy. From that report: Uncontrolled infections, other autoimmune diseases, pregnancy or lactation led to exclusion of patients.

The rearrangement joins TRBV12-3 or TRBV12-4 to TRBJ2-3; D perhaps matches TRBD1 (6 bases). This sequence was found in a woman aged 40 to 55 with Graves disease. The sequenced sample was peripheral blood mononuclear cells (PBMCs), obtained at new diagnosis, from a patient treated with antithyroid drugs. CDR3 nucleotides: TGTGCCAGCAGTCAACCGGGACACCCAGACACAGATACGCAGTATTTT. Its protein product is CASSQPGHPDTDTQYF.